This TCR beta chain was obtained from a study of T cells after posttransplantation cyclophosphamide. In its sample, this clone was seen many times. V lost 0 bases and J lost 8, with 13 bases in between. Germline assignment: CDR1 SGHTA and CDR2 FQGNSA. The length of the CDR3 is 14 residues. The protocol was immunoSEQ multiplex PCR, while the TCRdb copy is restricted to in-frame clones and leaves out a portion. The record shows 9,500 to 15,000 clones for this sample, with no singletons present. The source of this sequence is a woman in her thirties or forties in good health, CMV-negative, and a related stem cell transplant donor. What was sequenced was PBMCs. This chain connects TRBV7-2 to TRBJ1-2; D might be TRBD1 (5 bases). CDR3 residues: CASSLAHHQGGYTF. CDR3 sequence (DNA): TGTGCCAGCAGCTTAGCGCACCATCAGGGAGGCTACACCTTC.